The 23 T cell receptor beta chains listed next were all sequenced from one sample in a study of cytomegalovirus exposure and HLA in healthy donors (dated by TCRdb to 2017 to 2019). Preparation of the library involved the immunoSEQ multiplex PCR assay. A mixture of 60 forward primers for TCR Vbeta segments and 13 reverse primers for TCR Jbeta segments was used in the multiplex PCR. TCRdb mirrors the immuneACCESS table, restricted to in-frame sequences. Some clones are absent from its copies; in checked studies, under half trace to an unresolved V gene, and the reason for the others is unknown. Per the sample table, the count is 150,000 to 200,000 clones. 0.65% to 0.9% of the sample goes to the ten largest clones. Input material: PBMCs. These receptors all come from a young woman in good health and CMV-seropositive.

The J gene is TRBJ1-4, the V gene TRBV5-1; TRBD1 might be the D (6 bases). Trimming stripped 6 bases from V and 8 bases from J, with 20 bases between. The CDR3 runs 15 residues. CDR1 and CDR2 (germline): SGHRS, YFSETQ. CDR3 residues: CASMTGRSQGEKLFF. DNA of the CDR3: TGCGCCAGCATGACAGGTCGCTCGCAGGGGGAAAAACTGTTTTTT.

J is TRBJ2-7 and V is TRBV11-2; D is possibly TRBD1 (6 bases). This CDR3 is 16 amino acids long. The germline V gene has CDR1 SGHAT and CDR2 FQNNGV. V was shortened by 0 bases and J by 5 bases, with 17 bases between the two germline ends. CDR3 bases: TGTGCCAGCAGCTTAGAAGGTCCACTAGGGGGTCACGAGCAGTACTTC. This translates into CASSLEGPLGGHEQYF.

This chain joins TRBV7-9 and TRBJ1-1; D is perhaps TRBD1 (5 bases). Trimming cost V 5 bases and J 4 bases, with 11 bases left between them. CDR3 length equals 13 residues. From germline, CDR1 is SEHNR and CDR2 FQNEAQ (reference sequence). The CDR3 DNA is TGTGCCAGCAGCGCCGGGGGGGGCACTGAAGCTTTCTTT. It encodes CASSAGGGTEAFF.

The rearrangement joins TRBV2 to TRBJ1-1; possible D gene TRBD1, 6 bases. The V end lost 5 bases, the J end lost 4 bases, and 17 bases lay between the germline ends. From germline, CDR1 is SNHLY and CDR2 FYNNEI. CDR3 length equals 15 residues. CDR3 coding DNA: TGTGCCAGCAGTTCAAGGGGGACCTGGGGCACTGAAGCTTTCTTT. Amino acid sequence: CASSSRGTWGTEAFF.

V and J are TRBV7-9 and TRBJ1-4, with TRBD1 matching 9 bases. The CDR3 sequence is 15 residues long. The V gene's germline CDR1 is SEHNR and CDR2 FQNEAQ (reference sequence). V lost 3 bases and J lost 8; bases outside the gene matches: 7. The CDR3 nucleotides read TGTGCCAGCAGCTTTGCGGGACAGGGAGACGAAAAACTGTTTTTT. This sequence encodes CASSFAGQGDEKLFF.

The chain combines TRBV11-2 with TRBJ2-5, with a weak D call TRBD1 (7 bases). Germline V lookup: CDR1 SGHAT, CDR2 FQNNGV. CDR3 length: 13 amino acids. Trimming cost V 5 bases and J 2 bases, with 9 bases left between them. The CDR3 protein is CASSAGQQETQYF. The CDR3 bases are TGTGCCAGCAGCGCGGGACAGCAAGAGACCCAGTACTTC.

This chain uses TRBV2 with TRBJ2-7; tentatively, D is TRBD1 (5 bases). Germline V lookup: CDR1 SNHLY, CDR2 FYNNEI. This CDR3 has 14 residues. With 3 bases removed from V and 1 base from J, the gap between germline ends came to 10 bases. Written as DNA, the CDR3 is TGTGCCAGCAGTGATCTAGGGGTTTCCTACGAGCAGTACTTC. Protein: CASSDLGVSYEQYF.

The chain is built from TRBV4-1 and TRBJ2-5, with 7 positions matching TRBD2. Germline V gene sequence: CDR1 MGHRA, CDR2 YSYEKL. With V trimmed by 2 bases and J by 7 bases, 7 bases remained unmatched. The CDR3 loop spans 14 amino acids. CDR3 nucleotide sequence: TGCGCCAGCAGCCAAAGGCGGGAGCGAGGGACCCAGTACTTC. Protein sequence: CASSQRRERGTQYF.

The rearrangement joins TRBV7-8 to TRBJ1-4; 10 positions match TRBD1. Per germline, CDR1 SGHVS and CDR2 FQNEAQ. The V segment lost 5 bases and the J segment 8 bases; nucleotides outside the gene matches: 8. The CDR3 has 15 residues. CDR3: CASSRQGAIGEKLFF. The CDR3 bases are TGTGCCAGCAGCCGACAGGGGGCCATAGGAGAAAAACTGTTTTTT. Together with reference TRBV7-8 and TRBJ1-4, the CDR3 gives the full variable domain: GAGVSQSPRYKVAKRGQDVALRCDPISGHVSLFWYQQALGQGPEFLTYFQNEAQLDKSGLPSDRFFAERPEGSVSTLKIQRTQQEDSAVYLCASSRQGAIGEKLFFGSGTQLSVL.

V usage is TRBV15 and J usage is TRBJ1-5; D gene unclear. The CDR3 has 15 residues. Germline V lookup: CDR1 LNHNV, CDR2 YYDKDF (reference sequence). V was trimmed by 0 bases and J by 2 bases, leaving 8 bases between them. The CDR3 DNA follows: TGTGCCACCAGCAGAGATCGCGCCGGCAATCAGCCCCAGCATTTT. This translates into CATSRDRAGNQPQHF.

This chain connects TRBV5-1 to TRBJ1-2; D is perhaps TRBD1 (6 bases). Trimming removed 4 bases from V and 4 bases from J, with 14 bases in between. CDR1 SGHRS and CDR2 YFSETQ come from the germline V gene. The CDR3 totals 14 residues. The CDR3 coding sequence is TGCGCCAGCAGCCCGACAGGTGCTAGCTATGGCTACACCTTC. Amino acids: CASSPTGASYGYTF.

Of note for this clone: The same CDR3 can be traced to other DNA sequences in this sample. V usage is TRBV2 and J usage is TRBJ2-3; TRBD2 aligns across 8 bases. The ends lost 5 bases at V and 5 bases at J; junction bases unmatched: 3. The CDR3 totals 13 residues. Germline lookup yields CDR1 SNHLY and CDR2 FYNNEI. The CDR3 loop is CASSITSGDTQYF. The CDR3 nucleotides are TGTGCCAGCAGTATTACTAGCGGAGATACGCAGTATTTT.

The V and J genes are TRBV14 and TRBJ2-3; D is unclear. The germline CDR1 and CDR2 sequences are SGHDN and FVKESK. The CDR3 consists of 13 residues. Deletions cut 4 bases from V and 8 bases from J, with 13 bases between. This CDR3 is CASSPNTLSTQYF. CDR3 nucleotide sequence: TGTGCCAGCAGCCCCAATACTCTTTCTACGCAGTATTTT. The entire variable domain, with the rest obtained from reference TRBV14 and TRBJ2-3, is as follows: EAGVTQFPSHSVIEKGQTVTLRCDPISGHDNLYWYRRVMGKEIKFLLHFVKESKQDESGMPNNRFLAERTGGTYSTLKVQPAELEDSGVYFCASSPNTLSTQYFGPGTRLTVL.

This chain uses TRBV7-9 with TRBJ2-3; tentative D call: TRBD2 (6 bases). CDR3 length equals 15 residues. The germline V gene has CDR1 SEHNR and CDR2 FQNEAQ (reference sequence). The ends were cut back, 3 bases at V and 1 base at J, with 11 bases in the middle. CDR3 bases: TGTGCCAGCAGCTTCTGGGCTAGCGGCACAGATACGCAGTATTTT. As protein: CASSFWASGTDTQYF.

For the CDR3, the DNA is TGTGCCAGCAGCATCCCGTGGGGCTGTCTTCTCATGAACACTGAAGCTTTCTTT. This sequence encodes CASSIPWGCLLMNTEAFF. The V gene is TRBV21-1, the J gene TRBJ1-1; TRBD1, the table's D call, was not compared with the DNA. TRBV21-1 is a known pseudogene. The CDR3 sequence is 18 residues long.

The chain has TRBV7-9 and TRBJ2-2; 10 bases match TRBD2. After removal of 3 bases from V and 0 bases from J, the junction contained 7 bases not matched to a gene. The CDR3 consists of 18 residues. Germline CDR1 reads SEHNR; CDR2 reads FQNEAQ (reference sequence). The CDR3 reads CASSLDRLAGTNTGELFF. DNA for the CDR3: TGTGCCAGCAGCTTGGATCGACTAGCGGGTACGAACACCGGGGAGCTGTTTTTT. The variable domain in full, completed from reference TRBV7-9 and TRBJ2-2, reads DTGVSQNPRHKITKRGQNVTFRCDPISEHNRLYWYRQTLGQGPEFLTYFQNEAQLEKSRLLSDRFSAERPKGSFSTLEIQRTEQGDSAMYLCASSLDRLAGTNTGELFFGEGSRLTVL.

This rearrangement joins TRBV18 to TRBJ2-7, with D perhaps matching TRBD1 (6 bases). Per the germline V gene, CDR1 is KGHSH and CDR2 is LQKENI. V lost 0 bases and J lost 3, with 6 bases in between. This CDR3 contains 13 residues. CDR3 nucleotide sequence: TGTGCCAGCTCACCACCAGGGGGCTACGAGCAGTACTTC. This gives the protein CASSPPGGYEQYF.

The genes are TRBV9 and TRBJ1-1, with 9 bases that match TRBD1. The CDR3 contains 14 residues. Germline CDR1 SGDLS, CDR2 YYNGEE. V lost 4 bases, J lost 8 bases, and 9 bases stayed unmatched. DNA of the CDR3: TGTGCCAGCAGCTCAGGGACAGGGACCGAAGAAGCTTTCTTT. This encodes CASSSGTGTEEAFF.

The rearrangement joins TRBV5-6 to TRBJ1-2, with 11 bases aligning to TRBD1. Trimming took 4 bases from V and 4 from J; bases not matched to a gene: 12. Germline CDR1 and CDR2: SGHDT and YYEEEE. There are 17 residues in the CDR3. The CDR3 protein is CASSQIHAGTGGYGYTF. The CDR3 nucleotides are TGTGCCAGCAGCCAGATACACGCCGGGACAGGGGGCTATGGCTACACCTTC.

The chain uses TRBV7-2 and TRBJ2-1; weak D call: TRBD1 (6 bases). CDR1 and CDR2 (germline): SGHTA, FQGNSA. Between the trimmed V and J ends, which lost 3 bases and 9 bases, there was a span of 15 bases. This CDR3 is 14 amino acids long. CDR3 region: CASSFPGVGVEQFF. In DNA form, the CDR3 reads TGTGCCAGCAGCTTTCCAGGGGTGGGGGTTGAGCAGTTCTTC.

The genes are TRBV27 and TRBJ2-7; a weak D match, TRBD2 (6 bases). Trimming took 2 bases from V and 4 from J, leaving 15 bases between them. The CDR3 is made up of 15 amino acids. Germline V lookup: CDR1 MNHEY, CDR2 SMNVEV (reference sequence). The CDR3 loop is CASSLRAGGIYEQYF. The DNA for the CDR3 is TGTGCCAGCAGTTTAAGGGCAGGAGGGATTTACGAGCAGTACTTC.

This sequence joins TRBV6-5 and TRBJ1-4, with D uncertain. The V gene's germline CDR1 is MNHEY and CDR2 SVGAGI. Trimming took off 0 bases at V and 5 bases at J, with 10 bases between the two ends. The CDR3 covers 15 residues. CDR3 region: CASSYSARRNEKLFF. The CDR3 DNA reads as TGTGCCAGCAGTTACTCCGCGCGTAGAAATGAAAAACTGTTTTTT.

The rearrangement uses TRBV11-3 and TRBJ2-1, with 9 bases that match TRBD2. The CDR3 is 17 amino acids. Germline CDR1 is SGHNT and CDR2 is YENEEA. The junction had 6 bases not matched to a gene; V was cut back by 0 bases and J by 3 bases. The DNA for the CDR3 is TGTGCCAGCAGCTTAGATCATAGCGGGGGCATCTACAATGAGCAGTTCTTC. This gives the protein CASSLDHSGGIYNEQFF.